The 8 T cell receptor beta chains below were found in one sample sequenced in a study of CD8 T cells in ankylosing spondylitis. TCRdb called the 5' RACE reads again in MiXCR, with one record for every CDR3 protein. The sample has 250,000 to 350,000 distinct CDR3 sequences; roughly 20% are singletons. The sample consisted of blood, either unsorted or a sorted T cell fraction (not recorded which). Receptors were obtained from a male donor with ankylosing spondylitis or in good health (not recorded which).

This clonotype was detected ten times or more. The chain recombines TRBV5-1 with TRBJ1-4; tentatively, D is TRBD1 (6 bases). The V end was cut by 4 bases, the J end by 3 bases, with 10 bases between. This CDR3 has 14 amino acids. Germline V CDR1 and CDR2: SGHRS, YFSETQ. CDR3 sequence reads: CASSETGPNEKLFF. For the CDR3, the DNA is TGCGCCAGCAGCGAGACAGGTCCTAATGAAAAACTGTTTTTT.

This chain links TRBV20-1 with TRBJ2-4; 7 bases line up with TRBD2. Germline V lookup: CDR1 DFQATT, CDR2 SNEGSKA (reference sequence). This CDR3 has 16 amino acids. Written as DNA, the CDR3 is TGCAGCTTTTGGGGCCTAGCGGCGCTAGCCAAAAACATTCAGTACTTC. Translated, it gives CSFWGLAALAKNIQYF.

V usage is TRBV18 and J usage is TRBJ2-7, with D possibly TRBD2 on 5 matching bases. V gave up 5 bases and J gave up 5 bases, with 13 bases separating them. This CDR3 has 13 residues. Germline lookup yields CDR1 KGHSH and CDR2 LQKENI. Written as DNA, the CDR3 is TGTGCCAGCTCAACTGGGAGCTCAAACGAGCAGTACGTC. Amino acids: CASSTGSSNEQYV.

This clonotype was recorded a few times. The CDR3 sequence is CSASGQGYQETQYF. CDR3 coding DNA: TGCAGTGCCTCGGGTCAGGGGTACCAAGAGACCCAGTACTTC. The chain uses TRBV20-1 and TRBJ2-5, with a weak D call TRBD1 (6 bases). The germline gives CDR1 DFQATT, CDR2 SNEGSKA (reference sequence). Trimming left V 6 bases short and J 0 bases short, with 14 bases between. CDR3 size: 14 residues.

The V and J genes are TRBV20-1 and TRBJ2-5, with D tentatively TRBD1 (6 bases). This CDR3 is 12 amino acids long. Germline CDR1 and CDR2: DFQATT and SNEGSKA (reference sequence). The CDR3 DNA reads as TGCAGCGCGGACAGTGCTGGGGAGACCCAGTACTTC. It is translated as CSADSAGETQYF.

This rearrangement joins TRBV5-1 to TRBJ2-1; 9 bases are shared with TRBD2. Germline CDR1 is SGHRS and CDR2 is YFSETQ. CDR3 length: 14 amino acids. Unmatched junction bases numbered 7, after V lost 3 bases and J lost 9 bases. The CDR3 DNA is TGCGCCAGCAGCTCGAGCGGGAGGCGGCTTGAGCAGTTCTTC. This encodes CASSSSGRRLEQFF.

The gene calls are TRBV3-1 and TRBJ2-2; D could derive from TRBD1 or TRBD2 (6 bases each). V was trimmed by 1 base and J by 5 bases, leaving 11 bases between them. The CDR3 covers 15 residues. The germline gives CDR1 LGHDT, CDR2 YNNKEL (reference sequence). The chain's CDR3 is CASSQVPGATGELFF. CDR3 nucleotides: TGTGCCAGCAGCCAAGTGCCGGGGGCTACCGGGGAGCTGTTTTTT.

The genes are TRBV10-3 and TRBJ2-5, with 13 bases lining up with TRBD2. The length of the CDR3 is 14 residues. V gave up 11 bases and J gave up 3 bases; unmatched junction bases: 6. Germline V gene sequence: CDR1 ENHRY, CDR2 SYGVKD. The CDR3 sequence: CAVTSGRAEETQYF. CDR3 coding DNA: TGTGCCGTTACTAGCGGGAGGGCCGAAGAGACCCAGTACTTC.